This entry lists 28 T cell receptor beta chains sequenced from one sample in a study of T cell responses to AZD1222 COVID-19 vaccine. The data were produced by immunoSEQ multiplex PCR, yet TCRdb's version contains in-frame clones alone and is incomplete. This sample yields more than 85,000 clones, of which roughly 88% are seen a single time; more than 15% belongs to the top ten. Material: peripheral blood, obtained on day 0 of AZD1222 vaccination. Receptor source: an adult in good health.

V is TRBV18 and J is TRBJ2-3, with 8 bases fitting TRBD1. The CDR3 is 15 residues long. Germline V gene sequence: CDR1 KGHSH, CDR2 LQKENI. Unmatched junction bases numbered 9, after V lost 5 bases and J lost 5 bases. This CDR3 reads CASSDPRGREDTQYF. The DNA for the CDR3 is TGTGCCAGCTCAGACCCCAGGGGGCGCGAAGATACGCAGTATTTT.

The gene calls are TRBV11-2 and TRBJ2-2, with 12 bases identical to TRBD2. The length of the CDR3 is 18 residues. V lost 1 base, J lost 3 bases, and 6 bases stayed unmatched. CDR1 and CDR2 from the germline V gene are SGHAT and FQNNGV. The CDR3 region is CASSLAASGRGYTGELFF. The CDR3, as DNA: TGTGCCAGCAGCTTAGCGGCTAGCGGGAGGGGGTACACCGGGGAGCTGTTTTTT.

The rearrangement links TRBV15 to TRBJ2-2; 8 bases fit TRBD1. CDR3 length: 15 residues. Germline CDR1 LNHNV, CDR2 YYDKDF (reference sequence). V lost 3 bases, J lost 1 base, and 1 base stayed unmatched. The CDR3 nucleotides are TGTGCCACCAGCAGGGGGACAGGGAACACCGGGGAGCTGTTTTTT. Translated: CATSRGTGNTGELFF.

Here the CDR3 DNA reads TGTGCCAGTAGTATGACAAGGAGGGAAAATGGCTACACCTTC. Translation: CASSMTRRENGYTF. The chain is built from TRBV19 and TRBJ1-2; D ambiguous. There are 14 residues in the CDR3. CDR1 is LNHDA, CDR2 SQIVND, per germline (reference sequence). Trimming shortened V by 3 bases and J by 6 bases, and 14 bases separated the two germline ends. Full variable domain (remainder filled in from reference TRBV19 and TRBJ1-2): DGGITQSPKYLFRKEGQNVTLSCEQNLNHDAMYWYRQDPGQGLRLIYYSQIVNDFQKGDIAEGYSVSREKKESFPLTVTSAQKNPTAFYLCASSMTRRENGYTFGSGTRLTVV.

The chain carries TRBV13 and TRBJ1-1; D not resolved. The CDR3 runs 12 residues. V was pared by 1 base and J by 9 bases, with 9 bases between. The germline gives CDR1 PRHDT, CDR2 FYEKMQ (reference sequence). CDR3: CASSLDADKAFF. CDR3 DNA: TGTGCCAGCAGCTTAGACGCCGACAAAGCTTTCTTT. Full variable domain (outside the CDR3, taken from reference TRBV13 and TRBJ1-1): AAGVIQSPRHLIKEKRETATLKCYPIPRHDTVYWYQQGPGQDPQFLISFYEKMQSDKGSIPDRFSAQQFSDYHSELNMSSLELGDSALYFCASSLDADKAFFGQGTRLTVV.

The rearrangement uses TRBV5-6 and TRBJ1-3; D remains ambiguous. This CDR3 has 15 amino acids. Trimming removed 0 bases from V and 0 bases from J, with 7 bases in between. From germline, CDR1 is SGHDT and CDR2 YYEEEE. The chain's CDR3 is CASSLGGTSGNTIYF. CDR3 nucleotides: TGTGCCAGCAGCTTGGGGGGAACCTCTGGAAACACCATATATTTT. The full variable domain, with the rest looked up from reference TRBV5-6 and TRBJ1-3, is DAGVTQSPTHLIKTRGQQVTLRCSPKSGHDTVSWYQQALGQGPQFIFQYYEEEERQRGNFPDRFSGHQFPNYSSELNVNALLLGDSALYLCASSLGGTSGNTIYFGEGSWLTVV.

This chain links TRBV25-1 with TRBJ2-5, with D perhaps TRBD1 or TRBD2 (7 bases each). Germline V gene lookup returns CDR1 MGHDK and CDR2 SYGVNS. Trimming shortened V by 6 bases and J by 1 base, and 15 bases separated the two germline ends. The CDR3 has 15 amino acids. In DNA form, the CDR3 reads TGTGCCAGCAGCGCCAGGGGGGGGACCCAAGAGACCCAGTACTTC. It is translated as CASSARGGTQETQYF.

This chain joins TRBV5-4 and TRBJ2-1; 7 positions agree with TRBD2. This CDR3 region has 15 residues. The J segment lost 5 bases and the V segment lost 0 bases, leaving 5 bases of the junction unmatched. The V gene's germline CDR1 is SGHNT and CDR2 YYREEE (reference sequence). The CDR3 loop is CASSLAGGQHNEQFF. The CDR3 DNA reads TGTGCCAGCAGCTTGGCGGGGGGTCAGCACAATGAGCAGTTCTTC.

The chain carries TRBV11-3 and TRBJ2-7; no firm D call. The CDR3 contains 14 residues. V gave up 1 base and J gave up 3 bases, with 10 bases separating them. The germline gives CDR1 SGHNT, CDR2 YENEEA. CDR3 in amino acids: CASSLVGQDYEQYV. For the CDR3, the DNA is TGTGCCAGCAGCTTAGTCGGGCAGGACTACGAGCAGTACGTC.

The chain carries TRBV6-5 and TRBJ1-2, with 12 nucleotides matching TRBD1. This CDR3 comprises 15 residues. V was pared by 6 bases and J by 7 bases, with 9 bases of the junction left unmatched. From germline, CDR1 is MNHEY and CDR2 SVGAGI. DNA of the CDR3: TGTGCCAGCAGCAGTCCCGGGACAGGGGGCGGTGGCTACACCTTC. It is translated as CASSSPGTGGGGYTF.

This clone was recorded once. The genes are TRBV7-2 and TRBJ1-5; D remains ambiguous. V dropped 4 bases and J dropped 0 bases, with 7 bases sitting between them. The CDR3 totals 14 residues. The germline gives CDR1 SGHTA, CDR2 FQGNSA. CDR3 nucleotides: TGTGCCAGCAGCTCAAGCAATAGCAATCAGCCCCAGCATTTT. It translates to CASSSSNSNQPQHF.

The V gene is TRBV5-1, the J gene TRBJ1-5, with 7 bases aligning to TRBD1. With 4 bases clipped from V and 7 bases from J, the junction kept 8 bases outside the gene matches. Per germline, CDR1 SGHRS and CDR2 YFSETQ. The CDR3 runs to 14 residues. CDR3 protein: CASSPEGAGQPQHF. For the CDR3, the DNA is TGCGCCAGCAGCCCGGAGGGGGCAGGGCAGCCCCAGCATTTT.

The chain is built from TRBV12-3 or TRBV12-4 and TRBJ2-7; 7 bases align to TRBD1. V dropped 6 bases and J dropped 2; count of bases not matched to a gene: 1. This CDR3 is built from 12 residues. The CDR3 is CASSQGAYEQYF. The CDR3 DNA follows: TGTGCCAGCAGCCAGGGGGCCTACGAGCAGTACTTC.

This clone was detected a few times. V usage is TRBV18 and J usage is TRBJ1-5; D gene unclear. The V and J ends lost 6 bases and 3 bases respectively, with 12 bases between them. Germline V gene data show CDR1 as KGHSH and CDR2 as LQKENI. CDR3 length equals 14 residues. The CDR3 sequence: CASSEVGSNQPQHF. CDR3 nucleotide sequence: TGTGCCAGCTCCGAGGTAGGGTCCAATCAGCCCCAGCATTTT.

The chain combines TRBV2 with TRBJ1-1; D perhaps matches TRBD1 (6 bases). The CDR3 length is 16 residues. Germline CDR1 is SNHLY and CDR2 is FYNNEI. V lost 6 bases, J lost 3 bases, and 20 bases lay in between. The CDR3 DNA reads TGTGCCAGCAGGGCGACGACAGGTTCACGGTACACTGAAGCTTTCTTT. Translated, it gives CASRATTGSRYTEAFF.

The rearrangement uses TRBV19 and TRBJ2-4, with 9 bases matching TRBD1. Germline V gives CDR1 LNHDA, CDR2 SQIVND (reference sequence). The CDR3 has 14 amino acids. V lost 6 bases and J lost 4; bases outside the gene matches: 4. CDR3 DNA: TGTGCCAGTAGAGGGGGGACAGGGAAAAACATTCAGTACTTC. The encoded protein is CASRGGTGKNIQYF.

The CDR3 here is CASSLTGGSYEQYF. The CDR3 DNA follows: TGTGCCAGCAGTTTGACAGGGGGCTCCTACGAGCAGTACTTC. This chain links TRBV28 with TRBJ2-7; 9 bases fit TRBD1. The germline gives CDR1 MDHEN, CDR2 SYDVKM. The CDR3 is 14 residues long. The trim removed 3 bases at V and 0 bases at J, leaving 0 bases unmatched.

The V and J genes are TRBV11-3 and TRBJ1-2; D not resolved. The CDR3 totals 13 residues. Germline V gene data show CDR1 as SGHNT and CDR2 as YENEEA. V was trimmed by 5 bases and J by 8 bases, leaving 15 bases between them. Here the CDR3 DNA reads TGTGCCAGCAGCCCTGGCGGGGTAGTCGGCTACACCTTC. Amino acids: CASSPGGVVGYTF.

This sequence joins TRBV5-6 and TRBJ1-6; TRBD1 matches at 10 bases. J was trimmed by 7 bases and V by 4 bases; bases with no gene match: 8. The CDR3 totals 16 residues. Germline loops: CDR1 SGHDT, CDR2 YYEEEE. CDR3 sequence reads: CASSQIGQGDNSPLHF. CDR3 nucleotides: TGTGCCAGCAGCCAGATAGGACAGGGGGACAATTCACCCCTCCACTTT.

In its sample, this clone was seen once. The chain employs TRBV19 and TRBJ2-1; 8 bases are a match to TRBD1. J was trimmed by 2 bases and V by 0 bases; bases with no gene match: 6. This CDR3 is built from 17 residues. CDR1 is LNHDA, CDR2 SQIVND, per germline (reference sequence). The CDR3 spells CASSIDPGTGAYNEQFF. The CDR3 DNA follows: TGTGCCAGTAGTATAGACCCAGGGACAGGAGCCTACAATGAGCAGTTCTTC.

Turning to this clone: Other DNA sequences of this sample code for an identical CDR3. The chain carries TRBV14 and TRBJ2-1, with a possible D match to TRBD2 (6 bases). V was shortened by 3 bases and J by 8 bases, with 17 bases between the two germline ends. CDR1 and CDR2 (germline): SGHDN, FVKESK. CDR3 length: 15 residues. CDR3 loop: CASSQRGGIFYEQFF. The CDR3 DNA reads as TGTGCCAGCAGCCAGCGGGGAGGCATTTTTTATGAGCAGTTCTTC.

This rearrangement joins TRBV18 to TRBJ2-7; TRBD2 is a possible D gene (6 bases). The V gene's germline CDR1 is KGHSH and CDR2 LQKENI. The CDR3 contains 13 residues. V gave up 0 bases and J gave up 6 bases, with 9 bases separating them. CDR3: CASSPPGGFEQYF. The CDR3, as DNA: TGTGCCAGCTCACCACCGGGGGGTTTCGAGCAGTACTTC.

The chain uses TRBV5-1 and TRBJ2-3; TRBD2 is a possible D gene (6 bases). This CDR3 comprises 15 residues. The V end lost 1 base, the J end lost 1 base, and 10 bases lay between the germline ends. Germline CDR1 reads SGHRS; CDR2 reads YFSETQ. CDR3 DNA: TGCGCCAGCAGCTTGAACGGCGGGGGCACAGATACGCAGTATTTT. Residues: CASSLNGGGTDTQYF.

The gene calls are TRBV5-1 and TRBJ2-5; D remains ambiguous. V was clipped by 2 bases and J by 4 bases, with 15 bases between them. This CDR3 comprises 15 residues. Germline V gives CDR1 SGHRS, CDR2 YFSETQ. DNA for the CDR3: TGCGCCAGCAGCTTCGCGCCGAATTCTATAGAGACCCAGTACTTC. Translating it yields CASSFAPNSIETQYF.

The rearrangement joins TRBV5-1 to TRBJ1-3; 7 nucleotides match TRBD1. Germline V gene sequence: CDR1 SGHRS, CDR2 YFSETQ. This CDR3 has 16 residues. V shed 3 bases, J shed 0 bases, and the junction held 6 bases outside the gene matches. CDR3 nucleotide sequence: TGCGCCAGCAGCTGGACAGGAGGGAGCTCTGGAAACACCATATATTTT. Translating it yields CASSWTGGSSGNTIYF. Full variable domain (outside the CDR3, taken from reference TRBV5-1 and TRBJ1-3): KAGVTQTPRYLIKTRGQQVTLSCSPISGHRSVSWYQQTPGQGLQFLFEYFSETQRNKGNFPGRFSGRQFSNSRSEMNVSTLELGDSALYLCASSWTGGSSGNTIYFGEGSWLTVV.

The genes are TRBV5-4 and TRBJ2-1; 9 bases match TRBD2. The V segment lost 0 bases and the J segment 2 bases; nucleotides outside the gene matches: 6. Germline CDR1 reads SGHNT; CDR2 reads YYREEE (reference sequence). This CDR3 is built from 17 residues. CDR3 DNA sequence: TGTGCCAGCAGCTTGGGGGCAGCGGGAGGTGCCTACAATGAGCAGTTCTTC. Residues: CASSLGAAGGAYNEQFF.

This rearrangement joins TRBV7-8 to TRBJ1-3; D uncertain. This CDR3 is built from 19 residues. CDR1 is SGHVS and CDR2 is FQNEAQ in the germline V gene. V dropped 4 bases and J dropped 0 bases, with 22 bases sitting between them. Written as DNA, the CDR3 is TGTGCCAGCAGCTCAATTCCCCCCGAATACCGAGACTCTGGAAACACCATATATTTT. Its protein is CASSSIPPEYRDSGNTIYF.

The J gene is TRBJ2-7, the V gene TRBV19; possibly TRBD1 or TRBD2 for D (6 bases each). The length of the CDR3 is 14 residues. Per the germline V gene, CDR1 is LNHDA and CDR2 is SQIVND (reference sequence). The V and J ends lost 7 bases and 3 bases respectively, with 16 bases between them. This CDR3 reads CASTRGPLGYEQYV. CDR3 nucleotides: TGTGCCAGTACCCGGGGGCCTTTAGGCTACGAGCAGTACGTC.